This TCR beta chain was identified in a study of blood T cell repertoires in COVID-19. Study at large: Donors in the United States, Italy and Spain gave samples during acute or convalescent COVID-19. Sources were T cells, B-cell-depleted T cells, or PBMCs; the material itself was cDNA or gDNA.

The CDR3 consists of 13 residues. Under the authors' procedure: Reference gene primer amplification gave estimated nucleated cell counts. Libraries were prepared by immunoSEQ multiplex PCR; TCRdb keeps only in-frame clonotypes and omits some of them. That table is the source of V, J and clone size, and D and trimming were worked out from the DNA. The data hold more than 95,000 clones, with approximately 85% observed a single time. The clonotype originates from a man aged 45-60 years with acute or convalescent COVID-19. Sequencing was carried out using peripheral blood. The chain is built from TRBV21-1 and TRBJ2-7; the table's D call, TRBD2, has no DNA check behind it. TRBV21-1 is a documented pseudogene. The CDR3 nucleotides read TGTGCCAGCGCTTGGTGGGAGGGCTACGAGCAGTACTTC. The encoded protein is CASAWWEGYEQYF.